The clone carrying this T cell receptor beta chain has ten or more counts. The antigen is not known. This specimen comes from a study of breast tumors, draining lymph nodes, adjacent tissues. Study results and limitations: Data fit most tumor T cells coming from lymph node, expanding in tumor. Compared with basal-like, luminal-like tumors shared significantly more repertoire with nontumor tissue.

Germline V CDR1 and CDR2: ENHRY, SYGVKD. The CDR3 spans 16 residues. J gave up 6 bases and V 0 bases, and 10 bases lay outside the gene matches. Samples came from axillary lymph nodes draining the breast cancer. TCRdb re-called the multiplex PCR reads through MiXCR, storing one row per CDR3 protein. The table records some 200,000 distinct CDR3 sequences, approximately 33% of them present only once. The sample taken for sequencing was axillary lymph node tissue. This sequence originates from a female donor with breast cancer. Some clones in this sample may be carry-over from other donors' samples. The J gene is TRBJ1-2, the V gene TRBV10-3, with TRBD1 identical over 7 bases. CDR3 sequence (DNA): TGTGCCATCAGTGAGTCGGGGCAGGGGGAGGCCGATGGCTACACCTTC. It specifies CAISESGQGEADGYTF.